The 12 T cell receptor beta chains given below trace back to one sample, sequenced in a study of T cells in Graves' hyperthyroidism and ophthalmopathy (dated 2019 in TCRdb). The library was built by means of multiplex PCR. The instrument given in TCRdb is Illumina HiSeq 2000. The TCR beta CDR3 regions were amplified from the RNA transcripts. The TCR CDR3 was subjected to a first round of RT-PCR using the HTBI primer set and the Qiagen OneStep RT-PCR kit. TCRdb reprocessed the public reads (quality trimming at Q25 with fastp, clone calling with MiXCR) and kept in-frame beta chains. Every distinct CDR3 protein forms one entry, paired with its most common genes and DNA. Here the sample has roughly 500,000 distinct CDR3 sequences; approximately 25% occur a single time. Around 11% of the sample is in the top ten clones. The sample was blood. The source of these receptors is a young woman with Graves' ophthalmopathy.

The V gene is TRBV24-1, the J gene TRBJ2-2; D is tentatively TRBD1 or TRBD2 (6 bases each). The CDR3 totals 14 residues. V shed 3 bases and J shed 7 bases, with 11 bases lying between them. The germline CDR1 and CDR2 sequences are KGHDR and SFDVKD. This chain's CDR3 is CATSDEGGGGELFF. The CDR3 bases are TGTGCCACCAGTGATGAGGGGGGAGGCGGGGAGCTGTTTTTT.

This clonotype showed up just a few times. The chain uses TRBV30 and TRBJ2-7; no definite D call. The CDR3 is made up of 11 amino acids. Per the germline V gene, CDR1 is GTSNPN and CDR2 is SVGIG (reference sequence). Trimming removed 5 bases at V and 6 bases at J, with 11 bases between. The CDR3 DNA reads TGTGCCTGGTCTCCTGCGTCCGAGCAGTACTTC. The encoded protein is CAWSPASEQYF.

J is TRBJ1-1 and V is TRBV12-3 or TRBV12-4; D is perhaps TRBD1 (5 bases). This CDR3 spans 13 amino acids. The ends were cut back, 8 bases at V and 0 bases at J, with 10 bases in the middle. The DNA for the CDR3 is TGTGCCAGCGCAGGGCGCCTGAACACTGAAGCTTTCTTT. Translating gives CASAGRLNTEAFF.

This clonotype has at least ten counts. A much larger clone lies one base from this, so it may be a read error. This chain connects TRBV9 to TRBJ2-5, with unresolved D. Per germline, CDR1 SGDLS and CDR2 YYNGEE. This CDR3 is built from 14 residues. The CDR3 sequence: CASSETGIQEAQYF. DNA for the CDR3: TGTGCCAGCAGCGAGACTGGAATACAAGAGGCCCAGTACTTC.

Concerning this clonotype: Being one base from a much bigger clone, this may be a read error. The DNA is left out, because the CDR3 cannot be placed on it with certainty; the CDR3 is given as TCRdb lists it. V and J are TRBV11-2 and TRBJ1-2; TRBD1, the D gene given by the table, was not confirmed from the DNA. Germline V gene sequence: CDR1 SGHAT, CDR2 FQNNGV. A total of 16 residues make up the CDR3, ends included. CDR3 residues: CASSVGQGAANYGYSF.

This clonotype was observed at least ten times. The chain links TRBV7-9 to TRBJ1-2; tentatively, D is TRBD1 (5 bases). Germline V CDR1 and CDR2: SEHNR, FQNEAQ (reference sequence). The CDR3 covers 12 residues. V was clipped by 2 bases and J by 7 bases, with 8 bases between them. The CDR3 nucleotides are TGTGCCAGCAGCTTATCTGGGGGTGGCTACACCTTC. As protein: CASSLSGGGYTF.

This clonotype was picked up a small number of times. The chain links TRBV6-2 or TRBV6-3 to TRBJ1-5; weak D call: TRBD1 (5 bases). Trimming cost V 5 bases and J 5 bases, with 16 bases left between them. This CDR3 comprises 15 residues. Germline values: CDR1 MNHEY, CDR2 SVGEGT. This CDR3 reads CASSPFRDRDQPQHF. DNA for the CDR3: TGTGCCAGCAGTCCATTCCGGGACCGCGATCAGCCCCAGCATTTT.

Many counts were recorded for this clonotype. This chain links TRBV29-1 with TRBJ2-6, with D perhaps matching TRBD1 (6 bases). The CDR3 has 17 residues. Germline V gene data show CDR1 as SQVTM and CDR2 as ANQGSEA. The ends were cut back, 0 bases at V and 2 bases at J, with 14 bases in the middle. The CDR3 reads CSVEEGATPAGANVLTF. The DNA for the CDR3 is TGCAGCGTTGAAGAGGGGGCGACGCCGGCTGGGGCCAACGTCCTGACTTTC.

This clonotype was counted a few times. This chain connects TRBV6-2 or TRBV6-3 to TRBJ2-2, with D perhaps TRBD2 (5 bases). This CDR3 region has 16 residues. Trimming stripped 3 bases from V and 0 bases from J, with 11 bases between. Per the germline V gene, CDR1 is MNHEY and CDR2 is SVGEGT. The CDR3 DNA reads TGTGCCAGCAGTTATGCGAGGGTGACGAACACCGGGGAGCTGTTTTTT. The encoded protein is CASSYARVTNTGELFF.

This clonotype appeared many times. This chain joins TRBV7-2 and TRBJ2-4; D tentatively fits TRBD1 or TRBD2 (6 bases each). The CDR3 runs to 15 residues. The germline gives CDR1 SGHTA, CDR2 FQGNSA. The V gene lost 5 bases and the J gene lost 4 bases, with 15 bases spanning the gap. DNA of the CDR3: TGTGCCAGCAGCCGGGGGCTAGGGGGTAAAAACATTCAGTACTTC. Translation gives CASSRGLGGKNIQYF.

This clonotype was recorded many times. The chain is built from TRBV7-9 and TRBJ1-2; 8 bases map to TRBD1. The CDR3 consists of 15 residues. The V gene end was trimmed by 3 bases and the J gene end by 3 bases; junction bases not matched to a gene: 6. Germline V gene sequence: CDR1 SEHNR, CDR2 FQNEAQ (reference sequence). The CDR3 sequence: CASSFGNRGYYGYTF. The CDR3 DNA reads TGTGCCAGCAGCTTTGGGAACAGGGGGTACTATGGCTACACCTTC.

The chain employs TRBV7-8 and TRBJ2-5, with D uncertain. Germline V gene sequence: CDR1 SGHVS, CDR2 FQNEAQ. The germline V and J ends were trimmed by 2 bases and 4 bases, with 11 bases remaining between them. CDR3 length: 14 amino acids. CDR3 coding DNA: TGTGCCAGCAGCTTACCGATAAATTCAGAGACCCAGTACTTC. Translation gives CASSLPINSETQYF.